This T cell receptor (beta chain) was captured by sequencing in a study of T cells in Graves' hyperthyroidism and ophthalmopathy. This CDR3 spans 12 amino acids. As to this clonotype: The likely explanation is a read error, given a far larger clone one base away.

RNA transcripts gave rise to amplified TCR beta CDR3 regions. The study used the HTBI primer set for a first-round RT-PCR of the TCR CDR3. From the multiplex PCR reads, TCRdb called clonotypes with MiXCR, one entry per CDR3 protein. The profile shows around 340,000 distinct CDR3 sequences, around a fifth of them singletons. The chain uses TRBV12-3 or TRBV12-4 and TRBJ2-7; either TRBD1 or TRBD2 may fit D (5 bases each). The sequence came from a woman aged 50 to 60 with Graves' hyperthyroidism. Source material: blood. CDR3 bases: TGTGCCAACAGTTTTGGGGGCTACGAGCAGTACTTC. Encoded protein: CANSFGGYEQYF.